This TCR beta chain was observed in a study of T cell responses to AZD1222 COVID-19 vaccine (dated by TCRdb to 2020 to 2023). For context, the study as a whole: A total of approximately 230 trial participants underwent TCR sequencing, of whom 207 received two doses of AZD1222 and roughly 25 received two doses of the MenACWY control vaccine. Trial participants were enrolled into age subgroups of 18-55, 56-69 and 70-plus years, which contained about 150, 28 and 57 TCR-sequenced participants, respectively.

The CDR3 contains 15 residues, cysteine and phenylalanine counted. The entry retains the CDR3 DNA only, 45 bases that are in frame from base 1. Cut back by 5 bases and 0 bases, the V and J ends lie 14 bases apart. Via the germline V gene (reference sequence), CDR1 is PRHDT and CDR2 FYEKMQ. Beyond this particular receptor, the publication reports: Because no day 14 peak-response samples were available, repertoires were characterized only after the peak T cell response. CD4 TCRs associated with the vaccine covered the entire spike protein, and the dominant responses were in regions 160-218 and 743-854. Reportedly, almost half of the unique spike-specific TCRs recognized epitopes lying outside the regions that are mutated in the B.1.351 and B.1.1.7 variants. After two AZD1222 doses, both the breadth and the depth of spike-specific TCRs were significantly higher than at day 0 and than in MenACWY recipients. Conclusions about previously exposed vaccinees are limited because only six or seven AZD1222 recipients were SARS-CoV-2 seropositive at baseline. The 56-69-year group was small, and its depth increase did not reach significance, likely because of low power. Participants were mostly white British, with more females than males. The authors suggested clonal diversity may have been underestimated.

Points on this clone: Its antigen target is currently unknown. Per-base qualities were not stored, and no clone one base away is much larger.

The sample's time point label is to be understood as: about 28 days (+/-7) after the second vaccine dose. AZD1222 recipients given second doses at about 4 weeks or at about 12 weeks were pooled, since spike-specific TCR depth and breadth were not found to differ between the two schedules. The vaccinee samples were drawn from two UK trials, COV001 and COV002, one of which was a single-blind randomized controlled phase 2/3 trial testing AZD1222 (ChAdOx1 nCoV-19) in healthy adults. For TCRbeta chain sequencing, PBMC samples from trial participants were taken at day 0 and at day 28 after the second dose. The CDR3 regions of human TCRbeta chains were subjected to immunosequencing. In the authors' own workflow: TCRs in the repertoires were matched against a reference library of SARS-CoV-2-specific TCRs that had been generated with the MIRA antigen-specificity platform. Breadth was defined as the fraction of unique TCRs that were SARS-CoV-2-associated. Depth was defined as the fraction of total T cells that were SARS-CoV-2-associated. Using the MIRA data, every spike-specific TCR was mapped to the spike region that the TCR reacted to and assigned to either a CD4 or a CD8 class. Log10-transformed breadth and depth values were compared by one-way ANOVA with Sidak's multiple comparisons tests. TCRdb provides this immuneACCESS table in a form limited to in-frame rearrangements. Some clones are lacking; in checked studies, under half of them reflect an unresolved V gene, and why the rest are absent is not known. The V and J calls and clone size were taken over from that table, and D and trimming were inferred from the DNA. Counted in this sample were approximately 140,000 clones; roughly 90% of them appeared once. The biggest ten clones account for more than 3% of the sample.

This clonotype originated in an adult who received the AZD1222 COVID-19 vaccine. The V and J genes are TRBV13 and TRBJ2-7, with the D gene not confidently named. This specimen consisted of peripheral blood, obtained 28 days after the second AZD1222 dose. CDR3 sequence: CASSHQKGGSYEQYF. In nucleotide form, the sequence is TGTGCCAGCAGCCACCAGAAGGGCGGCTCCTACGAGCAGTACTTC. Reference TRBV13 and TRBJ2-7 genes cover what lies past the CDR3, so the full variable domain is AAGVIQSPRHLIKEKRETATLKCYPIPRHDTVYWYQQGPGQDPQFLISFYEKMQSDKGSIPDRFSAQQFSDYHSELNMSSLELGDSALYFCASSHQKGGSYEQYFGPGTRLTVT.